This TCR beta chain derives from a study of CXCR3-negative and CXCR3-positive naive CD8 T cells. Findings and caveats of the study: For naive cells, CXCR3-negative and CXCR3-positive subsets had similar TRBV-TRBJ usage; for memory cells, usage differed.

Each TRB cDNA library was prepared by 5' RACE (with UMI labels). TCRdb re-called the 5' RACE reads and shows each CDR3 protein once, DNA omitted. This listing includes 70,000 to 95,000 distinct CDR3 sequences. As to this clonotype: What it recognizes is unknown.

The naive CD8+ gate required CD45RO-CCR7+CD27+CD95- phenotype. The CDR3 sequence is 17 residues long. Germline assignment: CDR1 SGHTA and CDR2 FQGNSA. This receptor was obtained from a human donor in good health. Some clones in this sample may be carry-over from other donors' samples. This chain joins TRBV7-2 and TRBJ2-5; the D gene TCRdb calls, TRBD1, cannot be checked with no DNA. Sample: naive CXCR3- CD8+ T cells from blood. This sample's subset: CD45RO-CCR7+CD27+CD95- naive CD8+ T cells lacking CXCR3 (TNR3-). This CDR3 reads CASSTRTGTEVLETQYF.